The rows below give T cell receptor beta chains drawn from one sample of a study of post-analysis software for immune sequencing data. TCRdb ran MiXCR on the PCR reads and lists one entry per CDR3 protein. The sample lists about 820,000 distinct CDR3 sequences, approximately 50% occurring once. The sample taken for sequencing was blood. Receptors were obtained from a girl between 5 and 17 years old with multiple sclerosis. Both conserved end residues are part of each CDR3. D genes are given only for firm matches. Clone size is shown for a subset of rows, as once, few, many or a class of expanded clone.

J | D | size | V | DNA | CDR3
TRBJ2-3 | NA | NA | TRBV5-1 | TGCGCCAGCAGCTTATGGGGAAGGTCCACAGATACGCAGTATTTT | CASSLWGRSTDTQYF
TRBJ1-6 | NA | NA | TRBV18 | TGTGCCAGCTCACCACGAAGGGGGGATAATTCACCCCTCCACTTT | CASSPRRGDNSPLHF
TRBJ2-5 | TRBD2 | few | TRBV10-3 | TGTGCCATCAGTGAGCTAGCGGGGGACGCGGAGACCCAGTACTTC | CAISELAGDAETQYF
TRBJ2-7 | TRBD1 | few | TRBV15 | TGTGCCACCAGCAGAGCCGGGACAGCCTCCTACGAGCAGTACTTC | CATSRAGTASYEQYF
TRBJ1-2 | NA | once | TRBV5-1 | TGCGCCAGCAGCCCGACAGGCTCAACTAACTATGGCTACACCTTC | CASSPTGSTNYGYTF
TRBJ1-2 | TRBD1 | few | TRBV20-1 | TGCAGTGCAGCTCCGGGACAGGGGGGGGACTATGGCTACACCTTC | CSAAPGQGGDYGYTF
TRBJ2-5 | TRBD2 | NA | TRBV7-3 | TGTGCCAGCAGCTTCCGGGCTAGCGGCATCTCGGGGGAGACCCAGTACTTC | CASSFRASGISGETQYF
TRBJ2-1 | TRBD2 | NA | TRBV29-1 | TGCAGCGTTGAAAGGTGGGAGGGGTACAATGAGCAGTTCTTC | CSVERWEGYNEQFF
TRBJ2-4 | TRBD1 | once | TRBV5-1 | TGCGCCAGCAGCAATACTCCGGGACAGAGCATCCTCCTACGGAAAAACATTCAGTACTTC | CASSNTPGQSILLRKNIQYF
TRBJ2-1 | NA | few | TRBV6-5 | TGTGCCAGCAGTTCCGGTACCCACTACAATGAGCAGTTCTTC | CASSSGTHYNEQFF
TRBJ1-2 | NA | NA | TRBV18 | TGTGCCAGCTCACCAGGGATAATGGCGAACTATGGCTACACCTTC | CASSPGIMANYGYTF
TRBJ1-5 | NA | NA | TRBV6-1 | TGTGCCAGCAGTGCGACTGGACACCCCGGGCACCAGCCCCAGCATTTT | CASSATGHPGHQPQHF
TRBJ1-2 | NA | few | TRBV12-3/TRBV12-4 | TGTGCCAGCAGTAGACAGGACAACCGCTATGGCTACACCTTC | CASSRQDNRYGYTF
TRBJ1-3 | NA | NA | TRBV7-9 | TGTGCCAGCAGCCCAGCAGGAAACTCTGGAAACACCATATATTTT | CASSPAGNSGNTIYF
TRBJ2-7 | NA | few | TRBV5-1 | TGCGCCAGCAGCTTGGTGGAGGGGGCGGCTTACGAGCAGTACTTC | CASSLVEGAAYEQYF
TRBJ2-1 | NA | NA | TRBV7-9 | TGTGCCAGCAGCCGGGTCGGCGGGCATGAGCAGTTCTTC | CASSRVGGHEQFF
TRBJ2-3 | NA | NA | TRBV10-3 | TGTGCCACCGCCGGGGCCGATCCGGGTGGGGGCGGACCCACAGATACGCAGTATTTT | CATAGADPGGGGPTDTQYF
TRBJ2-5 | TRBD2 | NA | TRBV5-1 | TGCGCCAGCAGGCACTCCGGGACTAGCGGATACTACCAAGAGACCCAGTACTTC | CASRHSGTSGYYQETQYF
TRBJ2-7 | NA | NA | TRBV5-1 | TGCGCCAGCAGCTTACTGGACACCAGCTCCTACGAGCAGTACTTC | CASSLLDTSSYEQYF
TRBJ2-5 | TRBD2 | NA | TRBV5-1 | TGCGCCAGCAGCTCTAAACGGGACCGGGAGGGAGAGACCCAGTACTTC | CASSSKRDREGETQYF
TRBJ1-5 | TRBD1 | NA | TRBV11-2 | TGTGCCAGCAGCTTAGAGGGCTGGGACAGCCAGGACTCGCTGTATAGCAATCAGCCCCAGCATTTT | CASSLEGWDSQDSLYSNQPQHF
TRBJ2-7 | TRBD1 | few | TRBV2 | TGTGCCAGCGCGCGGCTGGACAGGGGAACCTCCTACGAGCAGTACTTC | CASARLDRGTSYEQYF
TRBJ1-6 | NA | NA | TRBV6-1 | TGTGCCAGCAGTGAATTACCCGGCGGCAATTCACCCCTCCACTTT | CASSELPGGNSPLHF
TRBJ1-5 | NA | NA | TRBV6-2/TRBV6-3 | TGTGCCAGCAGTTACAGGACGGCAAGCAATCAGCCCCAGCATTTT | CASSYRTASNQPQHF
TRBJ2-7 | NA | NA | TRBV12-3/TRBV12-4 | TGTGCCAGCAGTCCTCCCCACCACCCGCAGTACTTC | CASSPPHHPQYF
TRBJ2-1 | TRBD1 | NA | TRBV7-2 | TGTGCCAGCAGCTTAGTTCAGGGGGACAGGGTCAATGAGCAGTTCTTC | CASSLVQGDRVNEQFF
TRBJ2-7 | TRBD2 | NA | TRBV20-1 | TGCAGTGCCTTGGGACTAGCGAACCCCTACGAGCAGTACTTC | CSALGLANPYEQYF
TRBJ2-1 | TRBD2 | once | TRBV29-1 | TGCAGCGTTTCCTTTAGGGAGGGCAGAGTCGGTGAGCAGTTCTTC | CSVSFREGRVGEQFF
TRBJ1-2 | NA | NA | TRBV5-1 | TGCGCCAGCGGAGCCCAGGGAGTTAACTATGGCTACACCTTC | CASGAQGVNYGYTF
TRBJ2-7 | TRBD2 | once | TRBV10-3 | TGTGCCATCAGTGAGTCCCCGTTTAGCGGGAGGGTCAGCGAGCAGTACTTC | CAISESPFSGRVSEQYF
TRBJ2-4 | TRBD1 | once | TRBV20-1 | TGCAGTGCTAGACCGGGACAGGCTACCCTAGCCAAAAACATTCAGTACTTC | CSARPGQATLAKNIQYF
TRBJ1-1 | NA | NA | TRBV3-1 | TGTGCCAGCAGCCTGGCCAACGCTGAAGCTTTCTTT | CASSLANAEAFF
TRBJ2-1 | NA | NA | TRBV5-1 | TGCGCCAGTAGCTACGGACCTGGGACCTACAATGAGCAGTTCTTC | CASSYGPGTYNEQFF
TRBJ2-5 | NA | NA | TRBV5-1 | TGCGCCAGCAGCTTGAAAAGACAAGAGACCCAGTACTTC | CASSLKRQETQYF
TRBJ2-1 | TRBD2 | NA | TRBV28 | TGTGCCAGCAGTTCACCAAGCGGGGGGGGTTCCTACAATGAGCAGTTCTTC | CASSSPSGGGSYNEQFF
TRBJ2-7 | TRBD1 | NA | TRBV5-1 | TGCGCCAGCAGCTTGGGGGGGACAGGGCTCTCCTACGAGCAGTACTTC | CASSLGGTGLSYEQYF
TRBJ2-7 | TRBD1 | few | TRBV29-1 | TGCAGCGTTGCAGGACAGGGAGCCTACGAGCAGTACTTC | CSVAGQGAYEQYF
TRBJ2-7 | NA | once | TRBV6-1 | TGTGCCAGCAGGCCACGATTGGGGGGAGGACCTGTGGAGCAGTACTTC | CASRPRLGGGPVEQYF
TRBJ2-3 | NA | NA | TRBV12-3/TRBV12-4 | TGTGCCAGCAGTTTTAGGACGCCGAGTAAAAGCACAGATACGCAGTATTTT | CASSFRTPSKSTDTQYF
TRBJ2-5 | NA | few | TRBV9 | TGTGCCAGCAGCGTAGCCACCGGGGGACTCCAAGAGACCCAGTACTTC | CASSVATGGLQETQYF
TRBJ2-3 | TRBD2 | few | TRBV6-5 | TGTGCCAGCAGTTACAGAGGGACTAGCGGGACAGATACGCAGTATTTT | CASSYRGTSGTDTQYF
TRBJ2-7 | NA | once | TRBV5-1 | TGCGCCAGCAGTCTTTCTGGCGGCCCGGGTGAGCAGTACTTC | CASSLSGGPGEQYF
TRBJ2-4 | NA | NA | TRBV29-1 | TGCAGCGTTGCGACTAGTTCGAACATTCAGTACTTC | CSVATSSNIQYF
TRBJ1-2 | NA | few | TRBV29-1 | TGCAGCGTTGTTTTACTGAACTATGGCTACACCTTC | CSVVLLNYGYTF
TRBJ2-5 | TRBD1 | NA | TRBV5-1 | TGCGCCAGCAGCTACACAGGGGTTCAAGAGACCCAGTACTTC | CASSYTGVQETQYF
TRBJ2-1 | TRBD2 | NA | TRBV20-1 | TGCAGTGCTAGAGGAGTTGCGGGGGTCAGGGATGAGCAGTTCTTC | CSARGVAGVRDEQFF
TRBJ2-5 | NA | NA | TRBV27 | TGTGCCAGCAGTTTATTTGCGGACGAAGAGACCCAGTACTTC | CASSLFADEETQYF
TRBJ2-5 | TRBD1 | few | TRBV11-2 | TGTGCCAGCAGCTTCAGGGGGCGGCAAGAGACCCAGTACTTC | CASSFRGRQETQYF
TRBJ1-1 | TRBD1 | NA | TRBV14 | TGTGCCAGCAGCCACTCGGGACAGGCAAAGGGGGCTTTCTTT | CASSHSGQAKGAFF
TRBJ2-5 | TRBD1 | once | TRBV10-3 | TGTGCCATCAAGACAGGGACCCAAGAGACCCAGTACTTC | CAIKTGTQETQYF
TRBJ2-3 | TRBD2 | NA | TRBV5-1 | TGCGCCAGCAGCTTGCTTTCTAGCGGGAGGAGGATAAGCACAGATACGCAGTATTTT | CASSLLSSGRRISTDTQYF
TRBJ2-7 | NA | few | TRBV6-6 | TGTGCCAGCACAAGGCAGTTCTACGAGCAGTACTTC | CASTRQFYEQYF
TRBJ2-3 | NA | NA | TRBV6-6 | TGTGCCAGCACTAGCGCAGATACGCAGTATTTT | CASTSADTQYF